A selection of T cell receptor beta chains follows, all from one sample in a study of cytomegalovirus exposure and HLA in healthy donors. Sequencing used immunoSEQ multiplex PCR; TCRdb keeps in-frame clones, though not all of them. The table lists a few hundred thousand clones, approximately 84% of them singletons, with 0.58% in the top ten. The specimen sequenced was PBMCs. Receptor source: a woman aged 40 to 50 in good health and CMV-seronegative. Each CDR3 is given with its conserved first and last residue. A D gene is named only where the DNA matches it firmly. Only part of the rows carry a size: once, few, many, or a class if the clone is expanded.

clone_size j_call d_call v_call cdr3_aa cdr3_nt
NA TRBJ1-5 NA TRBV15 CATRNGAQPQHF TGTGCCACCAGAAATGGGGCTCAGCCCCAGCATTTT
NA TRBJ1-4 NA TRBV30 CAWSVHGRVSYDRNEKLFF TGTGCCTGGAGTGTACATGGCAGGGTTTCTTATGACAGAAATGAAAAACTGTTTTTT
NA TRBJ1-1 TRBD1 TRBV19 CASTRPLQGGTEAFF TGTGCCAGTACTCGCCCCTTGCAGGGGGGCACTGAAGCTTTCTTT
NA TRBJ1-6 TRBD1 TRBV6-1 CASREDRVSPLHF TGTGCCAGCAGGGAGGACAGGGTCTCACCCCTCCACTTT
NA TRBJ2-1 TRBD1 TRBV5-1 CASSLLLGGPYNEQFF TGCGCCAGCAGCTTGCTCTTAGGGGGCCCATACAATGAGCAGTTCTTC
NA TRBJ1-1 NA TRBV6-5 CASSYSSRGNTEAFF TGTGCCAGCAGTTACTCGAGCAGGGGGAACACTGAAGCTTTCTTT
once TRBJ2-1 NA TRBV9 CASSVVGTPINEQFF TGTGCCAGCAGCGTAGTCGGGACTCCAATCAATGAGCAGTTCTTC
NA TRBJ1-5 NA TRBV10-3 CAISESSNSNQPQHF TGTGCCATCAGTGAGTCGTCCAATAGCAATCAGCCCCAGCATTTT
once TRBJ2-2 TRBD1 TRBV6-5 CASSSPGQGASGELFF TGTGCCAGCAGTTCTCCGGGACAGGGGGCATCCGGGGAGCTGTTTTTT
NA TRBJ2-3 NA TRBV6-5 CASSYPGVDTQYF TGTGCCAGCAGTTACCCGGGGGTGGATACGCAGTATTTT
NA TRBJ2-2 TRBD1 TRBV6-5 CASSYYRTGGTGELFF TGTGCCAGCAGTTACTACCGGACAGGGGGCACCGGGGAGCTGTTTTTT
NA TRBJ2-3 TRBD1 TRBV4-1 CASSQEGTGPDTQYF TGCGCCAGCAGCCAAGAGGGGACAGGGCCGGATACGCAGTATTTT
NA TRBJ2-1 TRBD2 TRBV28 CASTRAGGVNEQFF TGTGCCAGCACCCGAGCGGGGGGTGTGAATGAGCAGTTCTTC
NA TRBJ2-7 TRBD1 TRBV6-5 CATSGTVRSYEQYF TGTGCCACCTCCGGGACAGTGAGATCCTACGAGCAGTACTTC
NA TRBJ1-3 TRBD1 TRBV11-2 CASSRSDRSGNTIYF TGTGCCAGCAGCCGTTCGGACAGGAGCGGAAACACCATATATTTT
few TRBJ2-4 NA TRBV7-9 CASSLFELAKNIQYF TGTGCCAGCAGCTTATTTGAGTTAGCCAAAAACATTCAGTACTTC
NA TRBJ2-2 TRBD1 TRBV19 CASNPRDRNTGELFF TGTGCCAGTAACCCCCGGGACAGAAACACCGGGGAGCTGTTTTTT
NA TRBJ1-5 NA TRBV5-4 CASSLYGGGGNQPQHF TGTGCCAGCAGCTTGTATGGGGGGGGTGGCAATCAGCCCCAGCATTTT
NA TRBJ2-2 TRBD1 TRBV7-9 CASSPRQGAAGELFF TGTGCCAGCAGCCCCCGTCAGGGGGCGGCCGGGGAGCTGTTTTTT
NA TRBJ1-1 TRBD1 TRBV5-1 CASSIDRVDREAFF TGCGCCAGCAGCATAGACAGGGTAGATCGTGAAGCTTTCTTT
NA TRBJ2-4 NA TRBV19 CASSIDPWAGKNIQYF TGTGCCAGTAGTATAGATCCCTGGGCTGGCAAAAACATTCAGTACTTC
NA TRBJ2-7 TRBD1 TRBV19 CASSTGTGVYEQYF TGTGCCAGTAGTACCGGGACAGGGGTTTACGAGCAGTACTTC
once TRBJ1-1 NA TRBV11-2 CASRRTTLMNTEAFF TGTGCCAGCAGGAGAACGACACTCATGAACACTGAAGCTTTCTTT
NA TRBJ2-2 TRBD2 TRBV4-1 CASSQDPGGATGELFF TGCGCCAGCAGCCAAGATCCGGGGGGAGCCACCGGGGAGCTGTTTTTT
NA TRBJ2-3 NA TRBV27 CASSGGTERHTQYF TGTGCCAGCAGTGGGGGGACTGAACGGCATACGCAGTATTTT
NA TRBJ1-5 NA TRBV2 CASSGRERSQPQHF TGTGCCAGCAGTGGGAGGGAAAGGTCTCAGCCCCAGCATTTT
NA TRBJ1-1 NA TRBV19 CASSPGFVGEAFF TGTGCCAGTAGTCCCGGTTTTGTCGGTGAAGCTTTCTTT
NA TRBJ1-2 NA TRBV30 CAWSDRENYGYTF TGTGCCTGGAGTGACAGGGAGAACTATGGCTACACCTTC